Listed below are T cell receptor beta chains from one sample, sequenced in a study of T cell responses to AZD1222 COVID-19 vaccine. TCRdb keeps only in-frame clones here, not all; method: immunoSEQ multiplex PCR. Here the sample spans more than 95,000 clones, roughly 90% being singletons. Material: peripheral blood, obtained 28 days after the second AZD1222 dose. Receptors were obtained from an adult who received the AZD1222 COVID-19 vaccine. The CDR3 runs from the conserved cysteine through the conserved F or W. D genes are given only for firm matches. Clone size is shown for a subset of rows, as once, few, many or a class of expanded clone.

v_gene	d_gene	abundance	len	j_gene	CDR3aa	CDR3nt
TRBV19	NA	once	13	TRBJ1-2	CASTTTAGYGYTF	TGTGCCAGTACCACCACCGCAGGCTATGGCTACACCTTC
TRBV5-1	TRBD2	NA	14	TRBJ2-3	CASRPSGGTDTQYF	TGCGCCAGCAGGCCCAGCGGGGGCACAGATACGCAGTATTTT
TRBV10-3	NA	NA	15	TRBJ2-2	CAISRGEANTGELFF	TGTGCCATCAGTCGGGGAGAGGCGAACACCGGGGAGCTGTTTTTT
TRBV11-2	NA	few	11	TRBJ2-1	CASSRLNEQFF	TGTGCCAGCAGCCGGTTGAATGAGCAGTTCTTC
TRBV2	TRBD1	NA	14	TRBJ1-4	CASSEQGAGEKLFF	TGTGCCAGCAGTGAACAGGGGGCGGGTGAAAAACTGTTTTTT
TRBV9	NA	NA	16	TRBJ2-7	CASSSSPAGLFYEQYF	TGTGCCAGCAGCTCCTCACCGGCGGGGCTATTCTACGAGCAGTACTTC
TRBV5-4	NA	NA	16	TRBJ1-4	CASSLGSGHTNEKLFF	TGTGCCAGCAGCTTAGGTTCGGGGCACACTAATGAAAAACTGTTTTTT
TRBV12-3/TRBV12-4	NA	NA	13	TRBJ2-3	CASSLSSTDTQYF	TGTGCCAGCAGTTTATCTAGCACAGATACGCAGTATTTT
TRBV7-2	TRBD1	NA	13	TRBJ1-5	CASSGDRDQPQHF	TGTGCCAGCAGTGGGGACAGGGACCAGCCCCAGCATTTT
TRBV7-2	TRBD2	NA	17	TRBJ2-5	CASSAQVPSGEGETQYF	TGTGCCAGCAGCGCCCAGGTCCCTAGCGGGGAAGGGGAGACCCAGTACTTC
TRBV29-1	TRBD1	NA	13	TRBJ1-3	CSAEAGGGNTIYF	TGCAGCGCCGAGGCAGGGGGTGGAAACACCATATATTTT